These 9 T cell receptor beta chains were sequenced from one sample in a study of brain T cells in children with intractable seizures. Clones were sequenced by immunoSEQ multiplex PCR, and TCRdb holds only the in-frame ones, with some missing. The data show around 100,000 clones, 94% seen once. The material was peripheral blood, obtained at surgery. All receptors come from a boy younger than two with hemimegalencephaly and intractable seizures.

This chain connects TRBV27 to TRBJ2-7; the match to TRBD1 covers 7 bases. The CDR3 length is 14 residues. The germline V gene encodes CDR1 MNHEY and CDR2 SMNVEV (reference sequence). V lost 3 bases to trimming and J lost 1 base; unmatched junction nucleotides: 3. CDR3 loop: CASSFTGESYEQYF. The CDR3 DNA is TGTGCCAGCAGTTTTACAGGGGAGTCCTACGAGCAGTACTTC.

The chain has TRBV5-4 and TRBJ2-2; 7 nucleotides line up with TRBD2. The CDR3 length is 17 residues. J gave up 1 base and V 4 bases, and 10 bases lay outside the gene matches. The germline V gene has CDR1 SGHNT and CDR2 YYREEE (reference sequence). CDR3 in DNA: TGTGCCAGCAGCACGCCCGCGGGAGCGGAGAACACCGGGGAGCTGTTTTTT. Encoded protein: CASSTPAGAENTGELFF.

This rearrangement joins TRBV2 to TRBJ2-7; 9 nucleotides agree with TRBD1. The length of the CDR3 is 15 residues. CDR1 SNHLY and CDR2 FYNNEI come from the germline V gene. The junction had 5 bases not matched to a gene; V was cut back by 4 bases and J by 1 base. CDR3 sequence reads: CASSGAGTGSYEQYF. The CDR3 bases are TGTGCCAGCAGTGGGGCAGGGACAGGGTCCTACGAGCAGTACTTC.

The J gene is TRBJ2-7, the V gene TRBV2, with 15 bases that match TRBD2. The trim removed 6 bases at V and 7 bases at J, leaving 7 bases unmatched. The germline V gene has CDR1 SNHLY and CDR2 FYNNEI. CDR3 length: 15 residues. CDR3 bases: TGTGCCAGCAGGGGGGGACTAGCGGGAGGTGGTGAGCAGTACTTC. This translates into CASRGGLAGGGEQYF.

This chain connects TRBV27 to TRBJ1-2; D gene unclear. Germline-derived CDR1 and CDR2 are MNHEY and SMNVEV (reference sequence). V was clipped by 10 bases and J by 4 bases, with 16 bases between them. This CDR3 region has 13 residues. The CDR3 sequence: CATAPYGLYGYTF. The CDR3 DNA sequence: TGTGCCACCGCCCCGTATGGCCTCTATGGCTACACCTTC.

The chain has TRBV4-2 and TRBJ1-2; no definite D call. Trimming shortened V by 0 bases and J by 8 bases, and 10 bases separated the two germline ends. CDR3 length equals 13 residues. Germline V gene data show CDR1 as LGHNA and CDR2 as YNFKEQ. The CDR3 coding sequence is TGTGCCAGCAGCCAAGATACGGCTGGCGGCTACACCTTC. It codes for CASSQDTAGGYTF.

This chain connects TRBV5-1 to TRBJ1-5, with D hard to call. Germline V gene lookup returns CDR1 SGHRS and CDR2 YFSETQ. Trimming cost V 4 bases and J 0 bases, with 11 bases left between them. There are 15 residues in the CDR3. The CDR3 region is CASSLDPYSNQPQHF. CDR3 in DNA: TGCGCCAGCAGCCTCGACCCTTATAGCAATCAGCCCCAGCATTTT.

A single count supports this clone. The chain is built from TRBV6-1 and TRBJ2-4; D is unresolved. V lost 1 base to trimming and J lost 0 bases, with 4 bases between them. The germline V gene encodes CDR1 MNHNS and CDR2 SASEGT. This CDR3 has 14 amino acids. The CDR3 loop reads CASSEEVAKNIQYF. CDR3 DNA: TGTGCCAGCAGTGAAGAGGTAGCCAAAAACATTCAGTACTTC.

In its sample, this clone was seen once. This chain uses TRBV7-8 with TRBJ2-3; D may correspond to TRBD1 or TRBD2 (5 bases each). Germline V gene sequence: CDR1 SGHVS, CDR2 FQNEAQ. The V end was cut by 4 bases, the J end by 8 bases, with 22 bases between. CDR3 length: 16 residues. Here the CDR3 DNA reads TGTGCCAGCAGCTCCCCCGAGGGACGGACTCTGGGTACGCAGTATTTT. Its translation is CASSSPEGRTLGTQYF.